A single sample gave rise to the 23 T cell receptor beta chains below, sequenced in a study of shared clonotypes between healthy human individuals. Method: immunoSEQ multiplex PCR; TCRdb's copy keeps in-frame clones and lacks some. The sample includes about 1.1 million clones, around 78% of them seen just once. The source material was memory CD4+ T cells from PBMCs. The sample's subset: CD45RA-negative fraction. Receptors were obtained from a young man in good health. Some clones in this sample may be carry-over from other donors' samples.

The rearrangement joins TRBV4-3 to TRBJ2-2; D uncertain. The CDR3 contains 19 residues. V shed 0 bases and J shed 3 bases, with 20 bases lying between them. CDR1 and CDR2 (germline): LGHNA, YSLEER. In nucleotides, the CDR3 is TGCGCCAGCAGCCAAGAACGCTACCTCCTACGGGCGGACACCGGGGAGCTGTTTTTT. Protein: CASSQERYLLRADTGELFF.

This chain connects TRBV6-1 to TRBJ2-6; D not certain. V was shortened by 4 bases and J by 0 bases, with 16 bases between the two germline ends. This CDR3 comprises 18 residues. Germline V lookup: CDR1 MNHNS, CDR2 SASEGT. The DNA for the CDR3 is TGTGCCAGCAGTGGATGGGGAAAGGGCGTCTCTGGGGCCAACGTCCTGACTTTC. It translates to CASSGWGKGVSGANVLTF.

V gene TRBV10-3 combines with J gene TRBJ1-3, with D maybe TRBD1 (6 bases). There are 17 residues in the CDR3. Germline V gene data show CDR1 as ENHRY and CDR2 as SYGVKD. V lost 0 bases and J 0 bases, leaving 12 bases between the germline ends. CDR3 coding DNA: TGTGCCATCAGTGAGTCGGGACAAACAATCTCTGGAAACACCATATATTTT. Encoded protein: CAISESGQTISGNTIYF.

V and J are TRBV28 and TRBJ2-2, with TRBD1 matching 8 bases. The CDR3 extends over 15 amino acids. J gave up 5 bases and V 5 bases, and 7 bases lay outside the gene matches. Germline loops: CDR1 MDHEN, CDR2 SYDVKM. CDR3 region: CASSPRTGWTGELFF. In DNA, the CDR3 is TGTGCCAGCAGTCCTAGGACAGGGTGGACCGGGGAGCTGTTTTTT.

J is TRBJ1-4 and V is TRBV28, with 8 positions matching TRBD1. Germline V lookup: CDR1 MDHEN, CDR2 SYDVKM. CDR3 length: 15 residues. The junction had 3 bases not matched to a gene; V was cut back by 3 bases and J by 3 bases. This CDR3 reads CASSFATGANEKLFF. The CDR3 nucleotides read TGTGCCAGCAGTTTCGCGACAGGGGCTAATGAAAAACTGTTTTTT.

The J gene is TRBJ1-2, the V gene TRBV7-2, with D possibly being TRBD1 (5 bases). Germline V gene sequence: CDR1 SGHTA, CDR2 FQGNSA. CDR3 size: 14 residues. Trimming removed 5 bases from V and 4 bases from J, with 14 bases in between. CDR3 DNA sequence: TGTGCCAGCAGCCCCGGGCACCAGGGCTATGGCTACACCTTC. This gives the protein CASSPGHQGYGYTF.

The chain joins TRBV7-7 to TRBJ2-5, with D perhaps matching TRBD2 (5 bases). CDR1 is SSHAT, CDR2 FNYEAQ, per germline (reference sequence). The CDR3 contains 15 residues. Trimming shortened V by 2 bases and J by 4 bases, and 14 bases separated the two germline ends. The CDR3 is CASSLTDGDGETQYF. CDR3 DNA: TGTGCCAGCAGCTTAACGGACGGGGATGGAGAGACCCAGTACTTC.

V gene TRBV6-1 combines with J gene TRBJ1-5, with D hard to call. V shed 5 bases and J shed 1 base, with 9 bases lying between them. Germline V gene sequence: CDR1 MNHNS, CDR2 SASEGT. The CDR3 is 14 amino acids. In DNA, the CDR3 is TGTGCCAGCAGTCCCACAAACAGCAATCAGCCCCAGCATTTT. Encoded protein: CASSPTNSNQPQHF.

The rearrangement uses TRBV7-2 and TRBJ2-2; no clear D gene. The germline V gene encodes CDR1 SGHTA and CDR2 FQGNSA. CDR3 length equals 13 residues. Trimming took off 1 base at V and 5 bases at J, with 5 bases between the two ends. In DNA, the CDR3 is TGTGCCAGCAGCTTAGGGGGAACCGGGGAGCTGTTTTTT. This translates into CASSLGGTGELFF.

The chain joins TRBV30 to TRBJ1-3; D is perhaps TRBD1 (6 bases). Trimming removed 5 bases at V and 4 bases at J, with 12 bases between. CDR1 is GTSNPN, CDR2 SVGIG, per germline (reference sequence). This CDR3 comprises 13 residues. As DNA, the CDR3 is TGTGCCTGGTTGGGGGGCACAGGAAACACCATATATTTT. The encoded protein is CAWLGGTGNTIYF.

This chain uses TRBV4-2 with TRBJ2-1; D gene uncertain. The CDR3 spans 15 residues. Germline assignment: CDR1 LGHNA and CDR2 YNFKEQ. V was pared by 1 base and J by 0 bases, with 7 bases between. This chain's CDR3 is CASSQVRSSYNEQFF. The DNA for the CDR3 is TGTGCCAGCAGCCAAGTGCGAAGCTCCTACAATGAGCAGTTCTTC.

The chain joins TRBV27 to TRBJ2-3; the match to TRBD2 covers 9 bases. CDR1 and CDR2 (germline): MNHEY, SMNVEV (reference sequence). The V and J ends lost 5 bases and 6 bases, in that order; junction bases with no gene match: 9. The CDR3 consists of 15 residues. The CDR3 spells CASSPIGSGSDTQYF. CDR3 sequence (DNA): TGTGCCAGCAGTCCCATTGGTAGCGGGAGTGATACGCAGTATTTT.

This clone has a handful of counts. V and J are TRBV9 and TRBJ2-1; TRBD1 aligns across 7 bases. Germline lookup yields CDR1 SGDLS and CDR2 YYNGEE. The CDR3 has 16 amino acids. The V and J ends lost 3 bases and 4 bases, in that order; junction bases with no gene match: 10. The CDR3 region is CASSEGAGTTYNEQFF. The CDR3, as DNA: TGTGCCAGCAGCGAGGGGGCCGGGACAACTTACAATGAGCAGTTCTTC.

The chain recombines TRBV7-6 with TRBJ2-7; D unresolved. The V end was cut by 5 bases, the J end by 3 bases, with 5 bases between. The CDR3 extends over 11 amino acids. CDR1 and CDR2 from the germline V gene are SGHVS and FNYEAQ. CDR3 bases: TGTGCCAGCAGCCGTTACTACGAGCAGTACTTC. Translating gives CASSRYYEQYF.

The chain links TRBV11-2 to TRBJ2-4, with TRBD2 as a possible D gene (5 bases). Germline assignment: CDR1 SGHAT and CDR2 FQNNGV. The ends were cut back, 6 bases at V and 6 bases at J, with 9 bases in the middle. The CDR3 length is 12 residues. The CDR3 DNA sequence: TGTGCCAGCAGGTCGGCGGGAAACATTCAGTACTTC. Translated, it gives CASRSAGNIQYF.

V and J are TRBV5-8 and TRBJ2-7; 11 bases line up with TRBD1. The CDR3 sequence is 15 residues long. In germline, CDR1 is SGHTS, CDR2 YDEGEE. Unmatched junction bases numbered 7, after V lost 3 bases and J lost 5 bases. CDR3 bases: TGTGCCAGCAGCTCTGGACAGGGGGCGCGGGACGAGCAGTACTTC. Translated: CASSSGQGARDEQYF.

The chain couples TRBV27 to TRBJ2-7; 12 nucleotides align to TRBD2. Losses at the gene ends were 5 bases for V and 0 bases for J; bases not matched to a gene: 11. Germline-derived CDR1 and CDR2 are MNHEY and SMNVEV (reference sequence). This CDR3 is built from 18 residues. CDR3 DNA: TGTGCCAGCAGTCCTCCAGGAACTAGCGGGAGGCTCTCCTACGAGCAGTACTTC. The encoded protein is CASSPPGTSGRLSYEQYF.

This chain connects TRBV5-1 to TRBJ2-1; 9 bases fit TRBD2. V shed 4 bases, J shed 7 bases, and the junction held 9 bases outside the gene matches. The germline gives CDR1 SGHRS, CDR2 YFSETQ. This CDR3 is 15 amino acids long. The CDR3 reads CASSDVSGSQNEQFF. The CDR3 DNA follows: TGCGCCAGCAGCGATGTTAGCGGGAGTCAGAATGAGCAGTTCTTC. The full variable domain, in which reference TRBV5-1 and TRBJ2-1 provide the parts outside the CDR3, is KAGVTQTPRYLIKTRGQQVTLSCSPISGHRSVSWYQQTPGQGLQFLFEYFSETQRNKGNFPGRFSGRQFSNSRSEMNVSTLELGDSALYLCASSDVSGSQNEQFFGPGTRLTVL.

The J gene is TRBJ1-5, the V gene TRBV7-2; D might be TRBD1 (5 bases). The germline V gene encodes CDR1 SGHTA and CDR2 FQGNSA. The CDR3 is made up of 14 amino acids. V was shortened by 2 bases and J by 5 bases, with 10 bases between the two germline ends. CDR3 in DNA: TGTGCCAGCAGCTTAACGCGGGGGGATCAGCCCCAGCATTTT. This gives the protein CASSLTRGDQPQHF.

This chain uses TRBV4-3 with TRBJ2-3; TRBD2 matches 9 bases. In germline, CDR1 is LGHNA, CDR2 YSLEER. Trimming cost V 0 bases and J 5 bases; bases outside gene matches: 9. This CDR3 region has 17 residues. CDR3 nucleotide sequence: TGCGCCAGCAGCCAAGATTATGGGACTAGCCCCCTAGATACGCAGTATTTT. This encodes CASSQDYGTSPLDTQYF.

To note about this clone: Other nucleotide sequences in the sample specify the same CDR3. The chain carries TRBV6-5 and TRBJ1-4, with D maybe TRBD1 (6 bases). Trimming cost V 5 bases and J 0 bases, with 10 bases left between them. Germline loops: CDR1 MNHEY, CDR2 SVGAGI. The length of the CDR3 is 15 residues. The CDR3 here is CASSAGGATNEKLFF. CDR3 DNA sequence: TGTGCCAGCAGTGCGGGGGGCGCAACTAATGAAAAACTGTTTTTT.

The CDR3 DNA is TGTGCCAGCAGCCCCGGACAGGGAAGCCAGCCCCAGCATTTT. This encodes CASSPGQGSQPQHF. The rearrangement joins TRBV6-5 to TRBJ1-5, with TRBD1 matching 8 bases. V dropped 6 bases and J dropped 7; count of bases not matched to a gene: 8. Germline-derived CDR1 and CDR2 are MNHEY and SVGAGI. The CDR3 consists of 14 residues.

The chain recombines TRBV23-1 with TRBJ2-7; TRBD2 agrees at 13 bases. TRBV23-1 is classed as an ORF, of uncertain function. The trim removed 2 bases at V and 7 bases at J, leaving 23 bases unmatched. The CDR3 spans 21 residues. CDR3 sequence: CASSQRRRVDLGLAGSGEQYF. In DNA, the CDR3 is TGCGCCAGCAGTCAACGAAGGCGGGTGGATTTGGGACTAGCGGGATCGGGGGAGCAGTACTTC.